The 13 T cell receptor beta chains below were found in one sample sequenced in a study of shared clonotypes between healthy human individuals. The method was immunoSEQ multiplex PCR; TCRdb's version includes in-frame clones alone and lacks a portion of them. The sample has under 600,000 clones, 75% to 80% seen once; the top ten hold around an eighth. Material: PBMCs. The receptor source for this set is a woman aged 40 to 50 in good health. Some clones in this sample may be carry-over from other donors' samples.

The V call is TRBV27, the J call TRBJ1-6; the match to TRBD1 covers 10 bases. There are 16 residues in the CDR3. The junction had 9 bases not matched to a gene; V was cut back by 5 bases and J by 8 bases. CDR1 is MNHEY, CDR2 SMNVEV, per germline (reference sequence). CDR3 loop: CASSRSPGTGDSPLHF. CDR3 DNA: TGTGCCAGCAGTCGAAGTCCCGGGACAGGGGATTCACCCCTCCACTTT.

The gene calls are TRBV7-8 and TRBJ2-5, with D unclear. The CDR3 extends over 14 amino acids. The V and J ends lost 1 base and 4 bases respectively, with 10 bases between them. Germline CDR1 SGHVS, CDR2 FQNEAQ. This chain's CDR3 is CASSLVALRETQYF. The CDR3 DNA reads as TGTGCCAGCAGCTTAGTGGCCCTAAGAGAGACCCAGTACTTC.

This clone has a handful of counts. This rearrangement joins TRBV7-3 to TRBJ1-1; the D is unclear. Trimming took off 4 bases at V and 0 bases at J, with 6 bases between the two ends. The CDR3 has 13 residues. Germline V CDR1 and CDR2: SGHTA, FQGTGA. The CDR3 DNA is TGTGCCAGCAGCTCCGAGATGAACACTGAAGCTTTCTTT. This codes for CASSSEMNTEAFF.

The gene calls are TRBV25-1 and TRBJ1-1; D is undetermined. CDR3 length: 13 residues. The germline gives CDR1 MGHDK, CDR2 SYGVNS. V was pared by 4 bases and J by 2 bases, with 8 bases between. In DNA, the CDR3 is TGTGCCAGCAGTGGACTCATCAACACTGAAGCTTTCTTT. It is translated as CASSGLINTEAFF. Filled out from reference TRBV25-1 and TRBJ1-1, the complete variable domain reads EADIYQTPRYLVIGTGKKITLECSQTMGHDKMYWYQQDPGMELHLIHYSYGVNSTEKGDLSSESTVSRIRTEHFPLTLESARPSHTSQYLCASSGLINTEAFFGQGTRLTVV.

This clone appeared a few times. The CDR3 nucleotides read TGTGCCAGCAGCCACGGGAGTAATCAGCCCCAGCATTTT. Encoded protein: CASSHGSNQPQHF. The chain couples TRBV5-4 to TRBJ1-5, with D uncertain. The germline V gene encodes CDR1 SGHNT and CDR2 YYREEE (reference sequence). This CDR3 has 13 residues. V dropped 4 bases and J dropped 4 bases, with 9 bases sitting between them.

This clone was counted once. The chain combines TRBV30 with TRBJ1-3, with no clear D. The germline CDR1 and CDR2 sequences are GTSNPN and SVGIG (reference sequence). The CDR3 spans 14 residues. With 4 bases removed from V and 0 bases from J, the gap between germline ends came to 10 bases. The CDR3 nucleotides read TGTGCCTGGACTTCGGGGTTCTCTGGAAACACCATATATTTT. It yields the protein CAWTSGFSGNTIYF.

This clone occurred once. V and J are TRBV5-4 and TRBJ2-2; 11 positions agree with TRBD1. The CDR3 has 16 residues. Germline V gives CDR1 SGHNT, CDR2 YYREEE (reference sequence). The trim removed 0 bases at V and 5 bases at J, leaving 3 bases unmatched. The CDR3 sequence is CASSLADRGQTGELFF. The CDR3 DNA follows: TGTGCCAGCAGCTTGGCGGACAGGGGGCAAACCGGGGAGCTGTTTTTT.

V and J are TRBV18 and TRBJ1-3, with D perhaps TRBD1 (5 bases). The CDR3 length is 16 residues. Between the trimmed V and J ends, which lost 3 bases and 0 bases, there was a span of 12 bases. Looked up from germline, CDR1 is KGHSH and CDR2 is LQKENI. The CDR3 region is CASSPTQANSGNTIYF. CDR3 coding DNA: TGTGCCAGCTCACCCACACAGGCAAACTCTGGAAACACCATATATTTT.

The rearrangement links TRBV28 to TRBJ1-5; 8 positions match TRBD1. The CDR3 covers 12 residues. V shed 4 bases, J shed 7 bases, and the junction held 0 bases outside the gene matches. Germline values: CDR1 MDHEN, CDR2 SYDVKM. The CDR3 DNA is TGTGCCAGCAGTTCAGGGGGCCAGCCCCAGCATTTT. It codes for CASSSGGQPQHF. The whole variable domain, filled in from reference TRBV28 and TRBJ1-5, reads DVKVTQSSRYLVKRTGEKVFLECVQDMDHENMFWYRQDPGLGLRLIYFSYDVKMKEKGDIPEGYSVSREKKERFSLILESASTNQTSMYLCASSSGGQPQHFGDGTRLSIL.

V is TRBV6-5 and J is TRBJ2-3; possible D gene TRBD1, 6 bases. The CDR3 is made up of 15 amino acids. Trimming took off 0 bases at V and 5 bases at J, with 12 bases between the two ends. The germline gives CDR1 MNHEY, CDR2 SVGAGI. The CDR3 nucleotides read TGTGCCAGCAGTTACTCGAACCAGGGGAGAGATACGCAGTATTTT. Translated, it gives CASSYSNQGRDTQYF.

The CDR3 sequence: CASRYYGDGANVLTF. CDR3 coding DNA: TGTGCCAGCAGATACTATGGGGACGGGGCCAACGTCCTGACTTTC. V is TRBV2 and J is TRBJ2-6; the D gene could be TRBD1 or TRBD2 (5 bases each). CDR1 and CDR2 (germline): SNHLY, FYNNEI. Trimming pared 6 bases from V and 4 bases from J, leaving 13 bases between. The CDR3 length is 15 residues. Supplemented by reference TRBV2 and TRBJ2-6, the full variable domain reads EPEVTQTPSHQVTQMGQEVILRCVPISNHLYFYWYRQILGQKVEFLVSFYNNEISEKSEIFDDQFSVERPDGSNFTLKIRSTKLEDSAMYFCASRYYGDGANVLTFGAGSRLTVL.

In its sample, this clone was seen a few times. The V gene is TRBV25-1, the J gene TRBJ1-4; D unresolved. V lost 4 bases and J lost 4, with 10 bases in between. This CDR3 region has 14 residues. CDR1 MGHDK and CDR2 SYGVNS come from the germline V gene. The CDR3 reads CASSVPEDNEKLFF. CDR3 DNA sequence: TGTGCCAGCAGTGTCCCAGAGGATAATGAAAAACTGTTTTTT.

J is TRBJ2-5 and V is TRBV5-1; 8 nucleotides align to TRBD2. Germline V gene sequence: CDR1 SGHRS, CDR2 YFSETQ. The CDR3 loop spans 14 amino acids. V shed 9 bases and J 2 bases; nucleotides not matched to a gene: 9. Here the CDR3 DNA reads TGCGCCACCCGGCCGGGAGGGCCACAAGAGACCCAGTACTTC. It is translated as CATRPGGPQETQYF.